This T cell receptor (beta chain) was recovered during a study of response to subunit inactivated influenza vaccine. V was clipped by 6 bases and J by 7 bases; unmatched bases: 6. The CDR3 spans 14 residues. TCRdb called the RT-PCR reads again in MiXCR, with one record for every CDR3 protein. The table lists about half a million distinct CDR3 sequences, roughly 23% of them singletons. Here the sequenced sample was CD4+ T cells sorted from PBMCs, taken about 5 days after vaccination. The clonotype was recovered from a man aged 45-65 years who received an inactivated influenza vaccine. V is TRBV12-3 or TRBV12-4 and J is TRBJ1-4; 9 bases line up with TRBD1. This CDR3 is CASRHTGGSEKLFF. The CDR3 DNA reads TGTGCCAGCAGACATACAGGGGGCAGTGAAAAACTGTTTTTT.